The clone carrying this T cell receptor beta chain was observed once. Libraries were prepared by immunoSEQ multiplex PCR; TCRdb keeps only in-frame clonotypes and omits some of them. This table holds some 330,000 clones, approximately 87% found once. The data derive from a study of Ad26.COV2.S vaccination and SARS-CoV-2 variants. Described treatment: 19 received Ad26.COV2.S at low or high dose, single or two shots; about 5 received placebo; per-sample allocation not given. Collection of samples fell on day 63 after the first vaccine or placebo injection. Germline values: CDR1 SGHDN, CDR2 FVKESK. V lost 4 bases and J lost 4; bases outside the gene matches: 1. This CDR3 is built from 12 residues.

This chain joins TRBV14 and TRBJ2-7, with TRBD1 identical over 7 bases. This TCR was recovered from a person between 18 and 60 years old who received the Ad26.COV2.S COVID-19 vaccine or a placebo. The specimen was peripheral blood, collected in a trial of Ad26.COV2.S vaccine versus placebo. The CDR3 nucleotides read TGTGCCAGCAGCCTACAGGGGTACGAGCAGTACTTC. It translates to CASSLQGYEQYF.